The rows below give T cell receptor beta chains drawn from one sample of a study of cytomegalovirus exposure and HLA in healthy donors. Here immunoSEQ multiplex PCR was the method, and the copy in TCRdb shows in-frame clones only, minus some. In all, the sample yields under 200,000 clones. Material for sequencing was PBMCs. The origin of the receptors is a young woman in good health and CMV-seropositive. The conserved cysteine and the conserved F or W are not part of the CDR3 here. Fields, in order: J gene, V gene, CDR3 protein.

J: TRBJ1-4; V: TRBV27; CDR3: ASSPRNRVVTTNEKLF
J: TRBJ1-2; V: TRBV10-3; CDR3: AISESGRAGGGYT
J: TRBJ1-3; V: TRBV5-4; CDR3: ASSSLTGHSGNTIY
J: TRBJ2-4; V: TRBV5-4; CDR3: ASSLGGGGDNIQY
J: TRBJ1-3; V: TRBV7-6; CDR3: ASSLEAGSGNTIY
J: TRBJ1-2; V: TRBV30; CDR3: AWIDSYGYT
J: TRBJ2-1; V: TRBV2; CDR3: ASSDIAGGYNEQF
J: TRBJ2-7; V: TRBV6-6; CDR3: ASSRTPFYEQY
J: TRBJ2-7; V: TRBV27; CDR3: ASSLLPPGQGYEQY
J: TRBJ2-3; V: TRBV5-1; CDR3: ASSLVEAGGTDTQY
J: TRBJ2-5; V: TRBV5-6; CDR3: ASSWGGRETQY
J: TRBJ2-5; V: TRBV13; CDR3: ASSLRSTQETQY
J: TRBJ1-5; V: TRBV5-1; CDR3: ASSEQGDSNQPQH
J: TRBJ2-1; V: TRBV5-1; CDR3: ASSSTTYNEQF